Detailed here is one T cell receptor beta chain. Participants were aged roughly 18 to 90 years from some 24 US areas. For recovered donors of Cohort 3, there were two negative PCRs, clearance, or symptom resolution. This entry is derived from a study of blood T cell repertoires in COVID-19. At the level of the study: Sample material is recorded as cDNA or gDNA derived from T cells, B-cell-depleted T cells, or PBMCs.

Some clones are missing from TCRdb's copy, which holds only in-frame ones; the method was immunoSEQ multiplex PCR. The profile covers hundreds of thousands of clones, with approximately 89% appearing a single time and about a tenth taken by the ten largest. Sequencing was done on a sample of PBMCs or T cells enriched from blood (not recorded which). This clonotype was sampled from a woman in her twenties or thirties who had recovered from COVID-19.

The CDR3 DNA follows: TGCGCCAGCACCATGGCCCCTAGCGGGAGTAACACCGGGGAGCTGTTTTTT. Translation gives CASTMAPSGSNTGELFF. This chain links TRBV5-1 with TRBJ2-2; 10 bases line up with TRBD2. The germline V gene encodes CDR1 SGHRS and CDR2 YFSETQ. The CDR3 length is 17 residues. V lost 6 bases, J lost 2 bases, and 10 bases stayed unmatched.